The 27 T cell receptor beta chains below were found in one sample sequenced in a study of cytomegalovirus exposure and HLA in healthy donors. 60 Vbeta and 13 Jbeta primers were used in PCR. TCRdb keeps only in-frame clones here, not all; method: immunoSEQ multiplex PCR. The table has under 110,000 clones, roughly four fifths seen once. The sample was PBMCs. All receptors derive from a man between 60 and 75 years old in good health and CMV-seronegative.

This clone is a singleton in its sample. The chain joins TRBV4-2 to TRBJ2-3, with 10 nucleotides matching TRBD2. Germline V gene lookup returns CDR1 LGHNA and CDR2 YNFKEQ. The CDR3 length is 17 residues. V lost 4 bases and J lost 1; bases outside the gene matches: 8. The CDR3 DNA is TGTGCCAGCAGCCGATTACTAGCGGGGATTGGCACAGATACGCAGTATTTT. Translated: CASSRLLAGIGTDTQYF.

The rearrangement joins TRBV6-5 to TRBJ1-2; no clear D gene. The CDR3 is 13 residues long. V was clipped by 11 bases and J by 5 bases, with 18 bases between them. Germline CDR1 reads MNHEY; CDR2 reads SVGAGI. In nucleotides, the CDR3 is TGTGCCGCGACTCCAGCGGGAATGTATGGCTACACCTTC. Amino acid sequence: CAATPAGMYGYTF.

V is TRBV5-5 and J is TRBJ1-2; possible D gene TRBD1, 6 bases. V lost 2 bases to trimming and J lost 4 bases, with 12 bases between them. CDR3 length: 14 residues. Germline V gene data show CDR1 as SGHKS and CDR2 as YYEKEE (reference sequence). The CDR3 nucleotides read TGTGCCAGCAGCTTCGGGGGGCGCGGCTATGGCTACACCTTC. It is translated as CASSFGGRGYGYTF.

The V and J genes are TRBV19 and TRBJ1-4, with 7 bases matching TRBD1. The length of the CDR3 is 15 residues. V was clipped by 4 bases and J by 2 bases; unmatched bases: 4. Germline V CDR1 and CDR2: LNHDA, SQIVND (reference sequence). The CDR3 is CASSTSTGTNEKLFF. CDR3 nucleotides: TGTGCCAGTAGTACATCGACAGGGACTAATGAAAAACTGTTTTTT. Together with reference TRBV19 and TRBJ1-4, the CDR3 gives the full variable domain: DGGITQSPKYLFRKEGQNVTLSCEQNLNHDAMYWYRQDPGQGLRLIYYSQIVNDFQKGDIAEGYSVSREKKESFPLTVTSAQKNPTAFYLCASSTSTGTNEKLFFGSGTQLSVL.

This chain uses TRBV5-4 with TRBJ2-5; 7 nucleotides align to TRBD1. The germline gives CDR1 SGHNT, CDR2 YYREEE (reference sequence). There are 16 residues in the CDR3. J gave up 2 bases and V 2 bases, and 9 bases lay outside the gene matches. In DNA form, the CDR3 reads TGTGCCAGCAGCTTTATCGTAGGGACAGCTCAAGAGACCCAGTACTTC. Its translation: CASSFIVGTAQETQYF.

This clone appeared a few times. The chain has TRBV5-1 and TRBJ2-5; perhaps TRBD1 as D (5 bases). The CDR3 is 14 residues long. Trimming left V 6 bases short and J 2 bases short, with 14 bases between. Germline lookup yields CDR1 SGHRS and CDR2 YFSETQ. CDR3 sequence: CASNLQGFQETQYF. DNA of the CDR3: TGCGCCAGCAACCTGCAGGGATTTCAAGAGACCCAGTACTTC.

This clone was counted once. This rearrangement joins TRBV7-2 to TRBJ2-7, with 10 bases matching TRBD1. V shed 3 bases and J 0 bases; nucleotides not matched to a gene: 2. The CDR3 is 15 residues long. The germline V gene encodes CDR1 SGHTA and CDR2 FQGNSA. CDR3 region: CASSFDRGPSYEQYF. CDR3 nucleotide sequence: TGTGCCAGCAGCTTCGACAGGGGGCCCTCCTACGAGCAGTACTTC.

The gene calls are TRBV4-1 and TRBJ1-5, with a tentative D call TRBD1 (5 bases). The length of the CDR3 is 15 residues. Germline V gene data show CDR1 as MGHRA and CDR2 as YSYEKL. V gave up 4 bases and J gave up 4 bases, with 14 bases separating them. In DNA, the CDR3 is TGCGCCAGCAGCCGAAGCGGGGCAGGTAATCAGCCCCAGCATTTT. Amino acid sequence: CASSRSGAGNQPQHF.

This chain connects TRBV19 to TRBJ2-1; D may be TRBD2 (6 bases). Per germline, CDR1 LNHDA and CDR2 SQIVND (reference sequence). CDR3 size: 16 residues. V dropped 7 bases and J dropped 0 bases, with 16 bases sitting between them. The CDR3, as DNA: TGTGCCAGTACCGCCCGGAGCGGGTTCTCCTACAATGAGCAGTTCTTC. This sequence encodes CASTARSGFSYNEQFF.

This chain joins TRBV30 and TRBJ1-2, with D perhaps matching TRBD1 (5 bases). Trimming cost V 0 bases and J 4 bases, with 9 bases left between them. Germline values: CDR1 GTSNPN, CDR2 SVGIG (reference sequence). CDR3 size: 13 residues. CDR3 sequence reads: CAWSVGGTYGYTF. In DNA, the CDR3 is TGTGCCTGGAGTGTCGGAGGGACCTATGGCTACACCTTC.

This chain joins TRBV4-1 and TRBJ1-4, with TRBD1 matching 7 bases. Trimming removed 1 base from V and 4 bases from J; junction bases left unmatched: 3. The CDR3 sequence is 15 residues long. The germline V gene encodes CDR1 MGHRA and CDR2 YSYEKL. The CDR3 nucleotides are TGCGCCAGCAGCCAAGCTGGGACAGATAATGAAAAACTGTTTTTT. It specifies CASSQAGTDNEKLFF.

This clone was counted only a few times. The chain employs TRBV7-6 and TRBJ1-2; D perhaps matches TRBD1 (6 bases). This CDR3 has 13 amino acids. The germline V gene has CDR1 SGHVS and CDR2 FNYEAQ. Deletions cut 3 bases from V and 5 bases from J, with 10 bases between. The CDR3 region has the DNA TGTGCCAGCAGCTTCGGACAGACATATGGCTACACCTTC. Translating gives CASSFGQTYGYTF.

This CDR3 reads CSANRVGGYTF. The CDR3 DNA is TGCAGTGCTAACAGGGTAGGGGGCTACACCTTC. The V and J genes are TRBV20-1 and TRBJ1-2; a possible D gene is TRBD1 (6 bases). The V end was cut by 4 bases, the J end by 8 bases, with 11 bases between. This CDR3 has 11 amino acids. Germline V gene data show CDR1 as DFQATT and CDR2 as SNEGSKA (reference sequence).

The chain carries TRBV5-1 and TRBJ1-2, with TRBD1 matching 9 bases. CDR3 size: 14 residues. V lost 4 bases, J lost 6 bases, and 7 bases stayed unmatched. Germline values: CDR1 SGHRS, CDR2 YFSETQ. This CDR3 is CASSKDRGSNGYTF. DNA of the CDR3: TGCGCCAGCAGCAAGGACAGGGGAAGCAATGGCTACACCTTC.

The chain recombines TRBV7-2 with TRBJ2-7, with 8 bases aligning to TRBD1. The CDR3 is made up of 13 amino acids. CDR1 and CDR2 from the germline V gene are SGHTA and FQGNSA. The trim removed 2 bases at V and 11 bases at J, leaving 8 bases unmatched. The chain's CDR3 is CASSLRVDRVKYF. The CDR3 nucleotides are TGTGCCAGCAGCTTAAGGGTGGACAGGGTCAAGTACTTC.

This clone was seen only a few times. This CDR3 is CASLQANTEAFF. CDR3 DNA sequence: TGCGCCAGCTTACAGGCGAACACTGAAGCTTTCTTT. V and J are TRBV10-1 and TRBJ1-1; a weak D match, TRBD1 (5 bases). The CDR3 spans 12 residues. Trimming took off 8 bases at V and 1 base at J, with 8 bases between the two ends. Germline V gives CDR1 WNHNN, CDR2 SYGVQD (reference sequence).

The chain links TRBV27 to TRBJ2-3; weak D call: TRBD1 (6 bases). The CDR3 has 15 residues. Germline CDR1 MNHEY, CDR2 SMNVEV (reference sequence). Trimming pared 4 bases from V and 6 bases from J, leaving 17 bases between. CDR3 region: CASSSRKTGRDTQYF. Here the CDR3 DNA reads TGTGCCAGCAGTTCTCGAAAAACAGGGCGCGATACGCAGTATTTT.

The chain joins TRBV5-1 to TRBJ1-4, with D possibly being TRBD1 (5 bases). The germline V gene has CDR1 SGHRS and CDR2 YFSETQ. This CDR3 comprises 13 residues. Trimming cost V 6 bases and J 3 bases, with 9 bases left between them. CDR3 sequence: CASTGLPNEKLFF. The CDR3 DNA reads TGCGCCAGCACGGGACTCCCTAATGAAAAACTGTTTTTT.

The rearrangement uses TRBV6-5 and TRBJ1-2; D not resolved. The germline V gene encodes CDR1 MNHEY and CDR2 SVGAGI. Trimming took 8 bases from V and 2 from J, leaving 9 bases between them. The CDR3 has 12 amino acids. CDR3 sequence: CASVGVNYGYTF. The DNA of the CDR3 is TGTGCCAGCGTCGGGGTAAACTATGGCTACACCTTC.

The chain carries TRBV19 and TRBJ2-4; D not resolved. The CDR3 covers 15 residues. Between the trimmed V and J ends, which lost 5 bases and 1 base, there was a span of 12 bases. Germline loops: CDR1 LNHDA, CDR2 SQIVND (reference sequence). Here the CDR3 reads CASSSSSGAKNIQYF. CDR3 in DNA: TGTGCCAGTAGTTCCTCCTCCGGGGCCAAAAACATTCAGTACTTC.

V usage is TRBV11-2 and J usage is TRBJ1-2; D is uncertain. Germline V gene data show CDR1 as SGHAT and CDR2 as FQNNGV. The V end was cut by 5 bases, the J end by 4 bases, with 11 bases between. This CDR3 has 13 amino acids. DNA of the CDR3: TGTGCCAGCAGCCCCTCAAGAGCCTATGGCTACACCTTC. Protein sequence: CASSPSRAYGYTF.

This chain uses TRBV18 with TRBJ2-7; D might be TRBD1 (6 bases). The V and J ends lost 0 bases and 0 bases respectively, with 6 bases between them. The CDR3 runs 14 residues. The germline gives CDR1 KGHSH, CDR2 LQKENI. The chain's CDR3 is CASSPPDSSYEQYF. For the CDR3, the DNA is TGTGCCAGCTCACCACCGGACAGCTCCTACGAGCAGTACTTC.

This chain uses TRBV4-1 with TRBJ1-1, with 7 bases matching TRBD1. The V gene's germline CDR1 is MGHRA and CDR2 YSYEKL. J was trimmed by 1 base and V by 7 bases; bases with no gene match: 6. The CDR3 spans 14 residues. The CDR3 DNA reads TGCGCCAGCACCCCAAGACAGGGGAACACTGAAGCTTTCTTT. Amino acid sequence: CASTPRQGNTEAFF.

The rearrangement links TRBV7-3 to TRBJ1-6; D is perhaps TRBD1 (5 bases). Germline V gene sequence: CDR1 SGHTA, CDR2 FQGTGA. CDR3 length equals 15 residues. The ends were cut back, 0 bases at V and 7 bases at J, with 10 bases in the middle. The CDR3 loop reads CASSLTGQGNSPLHF. The CDR3 region has the DNA TGTGCCAGCAGCTTAACGGGGCAGGGCAATTCACCCCTCCACTTT.

This rearrangement joins TRBV5-4 to TRBJ2-5; D is unresolved. From germline, CDR1 is SGHNT and CDR2 YYREEE (reference sequence). There are 14 residues in the CDR3. V lost 0 bases and J 5 bases, leaving 11 bases between the germline ends. The CDR3 DNA is TGTGCCAGCAGCTTGGCCCTACAGCCGGAGACCCAGTACTTC. It specifies CASSLALQPETQYF. Combining the CDR3 with reference TRBV5-4 and TRBJ2-5 gives the whole variable domain ETGVTQSPTHLIKTRGQQVTLRCSSQSGHNTVSWYQQALGQGPQFIFQYYREEENGRGNFPPRFSGLQFPNYSSELNVNALELDDSALYLCASSLALQPETQYFGPGTRLLVL.

This clone appeared once. The chain employs TRBV6-1 and TRBJ2-5; D might be TRBD2 (5 bases). V gave up 3 bases and J gave up 2 bases, with 7 bases separating them. The CDR3 is made up of 13 amino acids. Germline assignment: CDR1 MNHNS and CDR2 SASEGT. This chain's CDR3 is CASSDSGQETQYF. CDR3 DNA sequence: TGTGCCAGCAGTGACTCGGGGCAAGAGACCCAGTACTTC.

The rearrangement links TRBV28 to TRBJ1-5; a possible D gene is TRBD1 (6 bases). Trimming cost V 4 bases and J 3 bases, with 7 bases left between them. Germline V gene lookup returns CDR1 MDHEN and CDR2 SYDVKM. This CDR3 is 13 amino acids long. CDR3 residues: CASSYRVNQPQHF. CDR3 sequence (DNA): TGTGCCAGCAGTTACAGGGTCAATCAGCCCCAGCATTTT.